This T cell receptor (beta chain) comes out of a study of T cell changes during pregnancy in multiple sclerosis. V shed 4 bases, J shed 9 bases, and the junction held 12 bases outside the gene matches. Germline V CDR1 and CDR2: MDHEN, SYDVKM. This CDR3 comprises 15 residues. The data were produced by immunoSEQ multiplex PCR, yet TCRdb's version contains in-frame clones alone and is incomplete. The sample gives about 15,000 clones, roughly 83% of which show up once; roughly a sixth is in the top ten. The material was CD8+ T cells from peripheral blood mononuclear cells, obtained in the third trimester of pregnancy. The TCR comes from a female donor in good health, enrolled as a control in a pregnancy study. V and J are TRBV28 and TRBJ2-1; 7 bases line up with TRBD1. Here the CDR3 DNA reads TGTGCCAGCAGTTCCGAGGCAGGGGGTAAGGCTGAGCAGTTCTTC. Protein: CASSSEAGGKAEQFF. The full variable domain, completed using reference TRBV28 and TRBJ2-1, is DVKVTQSSRYLVKRTGEKVFLECVQDMDHENMFWYRQDPGLGLRLIYFSYDVKMKEKGDIPEGYSVSREKKERFSLILESASTNQTSMYLCASSSEAGGKAEQFFGPGTRLTVL.